These 25 T cell receptor beta chains share one sample of origin, sequenced in a study of blood T cell repertoires in COVID-19. The assay was immunoSEQ multiplex PCR, and TCRdb's table has in-frame clones only and misses some. The sample includes 150,000 or so clones, approximately 80% of them seen just once. Sequences were obtained from PBMCs or T cells enriched from blood (not recorded which). The receptors shown here come from a woman in her sixties who had recovered from COVID-19.

The CDR3 DNA sequence: TGTGCCAGCAGTCTTATCACAGATACGCAGTATTTT. Amino acids: CASSLITDTQYF. The rearrangement joins TRBV7-2 to TRBJ2-3; D unclear. The CDR3 runs 12 residues. The ends were cut back, 6 bases at V and 2 bases at J, with 6 bases in the middle. Germline loops: CDR1 SGHTA, CDR2 FQGNSA.

Concerning this clone: One end of the junction fails to match germline, which may point to a read error. This chain joins TRBV5-1 and TRBJ2-7; 11 nucleotides line up with TRBD1. The germline V gene encodes CDR1 SGHRS and CDR2 YFSETQ. This CDR3 is 14 amino acids long. CDR3 loop: CASRLDGTGGNRYF. The CDR3 bases are TGCGCCAGCAGATTGGACGGGACAGGGGGTAATCGGTACTTC.

This chain links TRBV3-1 (or the pseudogene TRBV3-2) with TRBJ1-3; 7 bases map to TRBD1. Per germline, CDR1 LGHDT and CDR2 YNNKEL (reference sequence). The length of the CDR3 is 15 residues. V shed 2 bases and J 1 base; nucleotides not matched to a gene: 2. The CDR3 DNA is TGTGCCAGCAGCCAACCACAGGGGTCTGGAAACACCATATATTTT. Its protein is CASSQPQGSGNTIYF.

CDR3 residues: CASIRTGFSAEAFF. The CDR3, as DNA: TGTGCCAGCATCAGGACAGGGTTTAGCGCTGAAGCTTTCTTT. The J gene is TRBJ1-1, the V gene TRBV2; 8 nucleotides match TRBD1. V gave up 7 bases and J gave up 6 bases; unmatched junction bases: 10. Germline V lookup: CDR1 SNHLY, CDR2 FYNNEI. CDR3 length: 14 amino acids. Supplemented by reference TRBV2 and TRBJ1-1, the full variable domain reads EPEVTQTPSHQVTQMGQEVILRCVPISNHLYFYWYRQILGQKVEFLVSFYNNEISEKSEIFDDQFSVERPDGSNFTLKIRSTKLEDSAMYFCASIRTGFSAEAFFGQGTRLTVV.

This clone occurred once. This rearrangement joins TRBV4-1 to TRBJ2-7; tentative D call: TRBD2 (6 bases). The V end was cut by 0 bases, the J end by 3 bases, with 15 bases between. Germline V gene sequence: CDR1 MGHRA, CDR2 YSYEKL. The CDR3 consists of 16 residues. CDR3 sequence reads: CASSQDWRGRHYEQYF. The CDR3 DNA reads TGCGCCAGCAGCCAAGATTGGAGGGGAAGGCACTACGAGCAGTACTTC.

The CDR3 DNA follows: TGTGCTAGTGGTTTGGGGCCGTCGGCGGGGGGAGCTTTCTTT. Amino acid sequence: CASGLGPSAGGAFF. The rearrangement uses TRBV12-5 and TRBJ1-1, with D possibly TRBD1 on 5 matching bases. Trimming shortened V by 1 base and J by 10 bases, and 16 bases separated the two germline ends. CDR3 size: 14 residues. Germline CDR1 and CDR2: LGHNT and FRNRAP. Together with reference TRBV12-5 and TRBJ1-1, the CDR3 gives the full variable domain: DARVTQTPRHKVTEMGQEVTMRCQPILGHNTVFWYRQTMMQGLELLAYFRNRAPLDDSGMPKDRFSAEMPDATLATLKIQPSEPRDSAVYFCASGLGPSAGGAFFGQGTRLTVV.

In its sample, this clone was seen once. The V call is TRBV11-1, the J call TRBJ2-1; TRBD2 agrees at 7 bases. CDR1 and CDR2 from the germline V gene are SGHAT and FQDESV (reference sequence). The junction had 2 bases not matched to a gene; V was cut back by 4 bases and J by 5 bases. This CDR3 has 13 residues. CDR3 DNA sequence: TGTGCCAGCAGCTCCGGGACTAACAATGAGCAGTTCTTC. Translated: CASSSGTNNEQFF. Complete variable domain (other parts from reference TRBV11-1 and TRBJ2-1): EAEVAQSPRYKITEKSQAVAFWCDPISGHATLYWYRQILGQGPELLVQFQDESVVDDSQLPKDRFSAERLKGVDSTLKIQPAELGDSAMYLCASSSGTNNEQFFGPGTRLTVL.

The V call is TRBV4-1, the J call TRBJ1-3; TRBD1 matches at 8 bases. Germline assignment: CDR1 MGHRA and CDR2 YSYEKL. The CDR3 has 16 amino acids. Trimming at V came to 3 bases and at J to 5 bases, leaving 9 bases not matched to a gene. CDR3 DNA: TGCGCCAGCAGCCAGCCTACAGGGGGAAGGAGAAACACCATATATTTT. As protein: CASSQPTGGRRNTIYF.

The chain combines TRBV2 with TRBJ2-7, with D perhaps TRBD1 (6 bases). The V end was cut by 6 bases, the J end by 5 bases, with 11 bases between. CDR1 is SNHLY, CDR2 FYNNEI, per germline. This CDR3 has 12 residues. CDR3 DNA sequence: TGTGCCAGCAGGGACAGAGTGGACGAGCAGTACTTC. Encoded protein: CASRDRVDEQYF. Full variable domain (remainder filled in from reference TRBV2 and TRBJ2-7): EPEVTQTPSHQVTQMGQEVILRCVPISNHLYFYWYRQILGQKVEFLVSFYNNEISEKSEIFDDQFSVERPDGSNFTLKIRSTKLEDSAMYFCASRDRVDEQYFGPGTRLTVT.

This chain joins TRBV5-1 and TRBJ2-3; 7 nucleotides align to TRBD2. The CDR3 has 15 residues. Trimming removed 0 bases from V and 1 base from J; junction bases left unmatched: 2. Germline loops: CDR1 SGHRS, CDR2 YFSETQ. Here the CDR3 reads CASSLGLAGTDTQYF. As DNA, the CDR3 is TGCGCCAGCAGCTTGGGGCTAGCGGGCACAGATACGCAGTATTTT.

This clone was recorded only once. This chain joins TRBV18 and TRBJ1-3, with unresolved D. V was cut by 5 bases and J by 1 base, with 15 bases left in between. This CDR3 region has 16 residues. Per the germline V gene, CDR1 is KGHSH and CDR2 is LQKENI. The DNA of the CDR3 is TGTGCCAGCTCAGGCGGGCCCCCATTTTCTGGAAACACCATATATTTT. Its translation: CASSGGPPFSGNTIYF.

Concerning this clone itself: This specimen includes other DNA sequences encoding the same CDR3. The gene calls are TRBV11-2 and TRBJ2-1; D is ambiguous. The CDR3 is 11 amino acids. Germline V gene data show CDR1 as SGHAT and CDR2 as FQNNGV. V was trimmed by 5 bases and J by 4 bases, leaving 3 bases between them. This CDR3 reads CASSPYNEQFF. The CDR3 DNA reads TGTGCCAGCAGCCCATACAATGAGCAGTTCTTC.

The chain recombines TRBV7-9 with TRBJ1-2; TRBD1 aligns across 9 bases. Germline V lookup: CDR1 SEHNR, CDR2 FQNEAQ (reference sequence). The CDR3 extends over 15 amino acids. The junction had 4 bases not matched to a gene; V was cut back by 1 base and J by 4 bases. The CDR3 coding sequence is TGTGCCAGCAGCTTAGGAACGGGACAGGGCTATGGCTACACCTTC. This encodes CASSLGTGQGYGYTF.

This chain uses TRBV11-2 with TRBJ2-7; TRBD1 matches 10 bases. V gave up 7 bases and J gave up 1 base; unmatched junction bases: 7. Germline CDR1 and CDR2: SGHAT and FQNNGV. The CDR3 is 15 amino acids. The DNA for the CDR3 is TGTGCCAGCACCCTAGGACAGGGGGGATCCTACGAGCAGTACTTC. Protein sequence: CASTLGQGGSYEQYF. The variable domain in full, completed from reference TRBV11-2 and TRBJ2-7, reads EAGVAQSPRYKIIEKRQSVAFWCNPISGHATLYWYQQILGQGPKLLIQFQNNGVVDDSQLPKDRFSAERLKGVDSTLKIQPAKLEDSAVYLCASTLGQGGSYEQYFGPGTRLTVT.

Note on this clone: Other DNA sequences of this sample code for an identical CDR3. The chain employs TRBV2 and TRBJ1-2; D may be TRBD1 (5 bases). The CDR3 extends over 12 amino acids. Trimming removed 2 bases from V and 7 bases from J, with 8 bases in between. Per germline, CDR1 SNHLY and CDR2 FYNNEI. The CDR3 reads CASSEQGGGYTF. Written as DNA, the CDR3 is TGTGCCAGCAGTGAACAGGGTGGTGGCTACACCTTC.

This clone was seen a few times. CDR3 sequence reads: CASSIGTGELFF. The CDR3 DNA reads as TGTGCCAGTAGTATCGGGACCGGGGAGCTGTTTTTT. V gene TRBV19 combines with J gene TRBJ2-2; no clear D. V gave up 3 bases and J gave up 5 bases, with 4 bases separating them. The CDR3 sequence is 12 residues long. Germline CDR1 is LNHDA and CDR2 is SQIVND (reference sequence).

This rearrangement joins TRBV30 to TRBJ2-5, with D perhaps matching TRBD2 (6 bases). The V gene lost 0 bases and the J gene lost 2 bases, with 10 bases spanning the gap. The germline V gene encodes CDR1 GTSNPN and CDR2 SVGIG (reference sequence). CDR3 size: 14 residues. The chain's CDR3 is CAWSVGGAQETQYF. The CDR3 bases are TGTGCCTGGAGTGTAGGCGGGGCTCAAGAGACCCAGTACTTC.

V is TRBV21-1 and J is TRBJ2-3; no DNA check was done on the table's D call, TRBD2. TRBV21-1 counts as a pseudogene. There are 19 residues in the CDR3. The CDR3 region is CASSPKSLAERSRTDTQYF. CDR3 DNA: TGTGCCAGCAGCCCCAAAAGCCTAGCGGAACGCTCTAGAACAGATACGCAGTATTTT.

The rearrangement uses TRBV18 and TRBJ1-2, with D possibly TRBD1 on 5 matching bases. The length of the CDR3 is 14 residues. Germline loops: CDR1 KGHSH, CDR2 LQKENI. Trimming left V 2 bases short and J 8 bases short, with 15 bases between. The CDR3 DNA is TGTGCCAGCTCACCAGGGGCCCCAAAGGGGGGCTACACCTTC. Its translation: CASSPGAPKGGYTF.

The chain has TRBV12-3 or TRBV12-4 and TRBJ1-1; D is ambiguous. The germline V and J ends were trimmed by 2 bases and 0 bases, with 4 bases remaining between them. This CDR3 is built from 13 residues. The CDR3 sequence: CASSLRLNTEAFF. Here the CDR3 DNA reads TGTGCCAGCAGTTTACGGTTGAACACTGAAGCTTTCTTT.

This rearrangement joins TRBV9 to TRBJ1-4, with TRBD1 matching 7 bases. Germline V lookup: CDR1 SGDLS, CDR2 YYNGEE. There are 15 residues in the CDR3. V lost 4 bases to trimming and J lost 0 bases; unmatched junction nucleotides: 3. The CDR3 loop is CASSLGQATNEKLFF. Here the CDR3 DNA reads TGTGCCAGCAGCCTTGGACAGGCAACTAATGAAAAACTGTTTTTT.

The chain carries TRBV7-3 and TRBJ2-1; D gene unclear. Germline CDR1 reads SGHTA; CDR2 reads FQGTGA. V lost 3 bases and J lost 7, with 13 bases in between. The CDR3 is made up of 14 amino acids. CDR3 in amino acids: CASSFEAATNEQFF. The CDR3 nucleotides are TGTGCCAGCAGCTTTGAGGCGGCTACAAATGAGCAGTTCTTC.

The chain has TRBV30 and TRBJ2-7; D is undetermined. V was cut by 0 bases and J by 3 bases, with 6 bases left in between. This CDR3 has 12 residues. CDR1 is GTSNPN and CDR2 is SVGIG in the germline V gene (reference sequence). CDR3 protein: CAWSVSNYEQYF. The CDR3 DNA sequence: TGTGCCTGGAGTGTTAGCAACTACGAGCAGTACTTC.

The rearrangement uses TRBV29-1 and TRBJ2-5, with D possibly TRBD2 on 6 matching bases. CDR3 length: 12 amino acids. V lost 6 bases and J lost 5, with 13 bases in between. Germline lookup yields CDR1 SQVTM and CDR2 ANQGSEA. This CDR3 is CSVGPAGETQYF. The CDR3 DNA reads as TGCAGCGTCGGACCCGCGGGGGAGACCCAGTACTTC.

This chain connects TRBV5-1 to TRBJ2-1, with D tentatively TRBD1 (6 bases). The germline gives CDR1 SGHRS, CDR2 YFSETQ. The CDR3 loop spans 13 amino acids. V gave up 4 bases and J gave up 4 bases, with 9 bases separating them. The CDR3 DNA sequence: TGCGCCAGCAGCCCAGGACAGTACAATGAGCAGTTCTTC. This gives the protein CASSPGQYNEQFF.